The 19 T cell receptor beta chains below all came from one sample that was sequenced in a study of a mutant IDH1 vaccine in newly diagnosed glioma. As for time point: week 11, during vaccination. In every dose of vaccine, 300 ug of mutant IDH1 20-mer peptide was given alongside topical imiquimod. Which antigens these TCRs recognize remains unknown. The protocol was immunoSEQ multiplex PCR, while the TCRdb copy is restricted to in-frame clones and leaves out a portion. The top ten hold about 2.4% of the sample, which has tens of thousands of clones, around nine tenths seen once. The sample here was PBMCs, taken from a glioma patient whose treatment included an IDH1 peptide vaccine. The source of these receptors is a man aged 45-60 years with glioma.

This sequence joins TRBV5-4 and TRBJ2-3; D is undetermined. The length of the CDR3 is 13 residues. V lost 4 bases, J lost 5 bases, and 11 bases lay in between. In germline, CDR1 is SGHNT, CDR2 YYREEE (reference sequence). The DNA for the CDR3 is TGTGCCAGCAGCCAGACTGATCGAGATACGCAGTATTTT. It encodes CASSQTDRDTQYF.

The rearrangement links TRBV7-9 to TRBJ2-7, with 10 bases matching TRBD2. V shed 6 bases, J shed 0 bases, and the junction held 2 bases outside the gene matches. Germline-derived CDR1 and CDR2 are SEHNR and FQNEAQ (reference sequence). The length of the CDR3 is 14 residues. CDR3 sequence: CASSERGGSYEQYF. In nucleotides, the CDR3 is TGTGCCAGCAGTGAGCGGGGGGGCTCCTACGAGCAGTACTTC.

This clone was detected a few times. The chain joins TRBV12-5 to TRBJ1-1; D may be TRBD1 (6 bases). The V end lost 8 bases, the J end lost 0 bases, and 13 bases lay between the germline ends. The CDR3 has 14 amino acids. Per germline, CDR1 LGHNT and CDR2 FRNRAP. The CDR3 loop reads CASTTGTVNTEAFF. CDR3 nucleotides: TGTGCTAGTACGACAGGTACGGTGAACACTGAAGCTTTCTTT.

This rearrangement joins TRBV15 to TRBJ2-2; D remains unclear. Germline loops: CDR1 LNHNV, CDR2 YYDKDF (reference sequence). V was trimmed by 0 bases and J by 4 bases, leaving 12 bases between them. The CDR3 sequence is 16 residues long. CDR3 in amino acids: CATSREREEGTGELFF. The CDR3 DNA is TGTGCCACCAGCAGAGAAAGGGAAGAAGGCACCGGGGAGCTGTTTTTT.

The chain recombines TRBV19 with TRBJ1-2, with no clear D. V lost 0 bases, J lost 11 bases, and 10 bases lay in between. The CDR3 has 12 residues. Germline CDR1 reads LNHDA; CDR2 reads SQIVND (reference sequence). CDR3 in amino acids: CASSIDGRGYTF. CDR3 DNA sequence: TGTGCCAGTAGTATAGACGGCCGAGGTTACACCTTC.

This chain joins TRBV9 and TRBJ2-3, with 9 bases that match TRBD1. The V and J ends lost 7 bases and 0 bases, in that order; junction bases with no gene match: 6. CDR1 SGDLS and CDR2 YYNGEE come from the germline V gene. The CDR3 runs to 15 residues. The CDR3 sequence: CASDEGQGSTDTQYF. The CDR3 nucleotides read TGTGCCAGCGACGAGGGACAGGGTAGCACAGATACGCAGTATTTT.

The chain is built from TRBV9 and TRBJ1-2, with D tentatively TRBD1 (6 bases). From germline, CDR1 is SGDLS and CDR2 YYNGEE. Trimming stripped 2 bases from V and 4 bases from J, with 12 bases between. The CDR3 is made up of 14 amino acids. The CDR3 sequence: CASSVSGGGYGYTF. As DNA, the CDR3 is TGTGCCAGCAGCGTGTCGGGGGGCGGCTATGGCTACACCTTC.

V and J are TRBV6-5 and TRBJ2-1; 13 positions agree with TRBD2. The CDR3 is made up of 15 amino acids. In germline, CDR1 is MNHEY, CDR2 SVGAGI. Trimming removed 6 bases from V and 7 bases from J; junction bases left unmatched: 6. CDR3 sequence (DNA): TGTGCCAGCAGCAGACTAGCGGGGGGCTTTAATGAGCAGTTCTTC. This encodes CASSRLAGGFNEQFF.

The chain combines TRBV7-9 with TRBJ2-7; the match to TRBD2 covers 7 bases. V lost 1 base, J lost 6 bases, and 6 bases stayed unmatched. The V gene's germline CDR1 is SEHNR and CDR2 FQNEAQ (reference sequence). The length of the CDR3 is 14 residues. The CDR3 bases are TGTGCCAGCAGCTTAGGGACGACGGGGGGCGAGCAGTACTTC. Translating gives CASSLGTTGGEQYF.

The rearrangement links TRBV11-2 to TRBJ1-1; D may be TRBD1 (5 bases). CDR3 size: 14 residues. V was trimmed by 2 bases and J by 7 bases, leaving 14 bases between them. Germline assignment: CDR1 SGHAT and CDR2 FQNNGV. In DNA, the CDR3 is TGTGCCAGCAGCTTATCAATGGAAGGGGATGAAGCTTTCTTT. Protein: CASSLSMEGDEAFF. The variable domain in full, with the rest retrieved from reference TRBV11-2 and TRBJ1-1, is EAGVAQSPRYKIIEKRQSVAFWCNPISGHATLYWYQQILGQGPKLLIQFQNNGVVDDSQLPKDRFSAERLKGVDSTLKIQPAKLEDSAVYLCASSLSMEGDEAFFGQGTRLTVV.

The chain links TRBV9 to TRBJ2-2, with D uncertain. The germline V gene encodes CDR1 SGDLS and CDR2 YYNGEE. The V and J ends lost 4 bases and 7 bases respectively, with 14 bases between them. This CDR3 has 14 amino acids. In DNA, the CDR3 is TGTGCCAGCAGCCCGCGGTCAGGAATCGGGGAGCTGTTTTTT. It encodes CASSPRSGIGELFF.

The chain carries TRBV4-3 and TRBJ1-6; 10 nucleotides line up with TRBD1. CDR3 length: 16 residues. The V gene end was trimmed by 1 base and the J gene end by 5 bases; junction bases not matched to a gene: 2. Germline lookup yields CDR1 LGHNA and CDR2 YSLEER. This CDR3 reads CASSQAGTGDNSPLHF. The CDR3 DNA is TGCGCCAGCAGCCAAGCCGGGACAGGGGATAATTCACCCCTCCACTTT.

The chain recombines TRBV9 with TRBJ1-5; D is unclear. This CDR3 is built from 14 residues. V was cut by 0 bases and J by 1 base, with 5 bases left in between. Germline V gives CDR1 SGDLS, CDR2 YYNGEE. The CDR3, as DNA: TGTGCCAGCAGCGTAGACGGCAGCAATCAGCCCCAGCATTTT. This encodes CASSVDGSNQPQHF.

This clone appeared once. The chain is built from TRBV19 and TRBJ1-2; 7 bases fit TRBD1. V dropped 7 bases and J dropped 3; count of bases not matched to a gene: 14. The germline gives CDR1 LNHDA, CDR2 SQIVND (reference sequence). This CDR3 region has 16 residues. The CDR3 reads CASTPPRQGEHYGYTF. The CDR3 bases are TGTGCCAGTACCCCCCCTCGGCAGGGGGAGCACTATGGCTACACCTTC.

The CDR3: CASSPRGATFLEQYF. DNA for the CDR3: TGTGCCAGCTCACCGCGGGGGGCCACCTTTCTCGAGCAGTACTTC. The chain couples TRBV18 to TRBJ2-7; 8 bases line up with TRBD2. CDR1 and CDR2 (germline): KGHSH, LQKENI. CDR3 length equals 15 residues. Germline trimming cut 3 bases from V and 6 bases from J; bases unmatched to any gene: 10.

The chain employs TRBV13 and TRBJ1-2, with 11 nucleotides matching TRBD1. V was clipped by 5 bases and J by 8 bases; unmatched bases: 19. The V gene's germline CDR1 is PRHDT and CDR2 FYEKMQ (reference sequence). This CDR3 is 18 amino acids long. CDR3 in DNA: TGTGCCAGCAGCGCGCGAACCCTCATTAGGACAGGGGGCGACGGCTACACCTTC. The encoded protein is CASSARTLIRTGGDGYTF.

The rearrangement uses TRBV4-1 and TRBJ1-4; no firm D call. Trimming removed 1 base at V and 10 bases at J, with 7 bases between. The germline V gene encodes CDR1 MGHRA and CDR2 YSYEKL. The CDR3 consists of 12 residues. CDR3 coding DNA: TGCGCCAGCAGCCAAGGCCGGGTAAAACTGTTTTTT. The encoded protein is CASSQGRVKLFF.

The chain uses TRBV11-1 and TRBJ2-3; D not resolved. V lost 8 bases to trimming and J lost 0 bases, with 18 bases between them. The CDR3 sequence is 16 residues long. CDR1 SGHAT and CDR2 FQDESV come from the germline V gene (reference sequence). The CDR3 sequence: CASGAILGPSTDTQYF. CDR3 DNA sequence: TGTGCCAGCGGCGCCATCCTGGGTCCTAGCACAGATACGCAGTATTTT.

This CDR3 is CASSFGSGAPLHF. The CDR3 DNA reads as TGTGCCAGCAGTTTCGGAAGCGGGGCACCCCTCCACTTT. The V and J genes are TRBV27 and TRBJ1-6; D is uncertain. V lost 3 bases to trimming and J lost 11 bases, with 11 bases between them. Germline lookup yields CDR1 MNHEY and CDR2 SMNVEV (reference sequence). The CDR3 runs 13 residues.